The clone carrying this TCR beta chain showed up many times. The CDR3 end lies 3 residues beyond the end of the read and is filled in from the germline J gene. This specimen belongs to a study of T cell clonality in common variable immunodeficiency. V was clipped by 4 bases and J by 5 bases; unmatched bases: 4. The germline V gene encodes CDR1 LNHDA and CDR2 SQIVND (reference sequence). The CDR3 is 14 residues long. Produced via immunoSEQ multiplex PCR; TCRdb's table is partial and in-frame only. This sample has under 65,000 clones, each found more than once. The chain carries TRBV19 and TRBJ1-1; 10 bases fit TRBD1. The sequencing input was peripheral blood mononuclear cells. The sequence was obtained from a person aged 18 to 75 in good health. CDR3 DNA (partial): TGTGCCAGTAGTACCGGGACAGGGGAGACTGAA. Its protein is CASSTGTGETE. The complete CDR3 reads CASSTGTGETEAFF.